This record covers a single T cell receptor (beta chain). This record belongs to a study of lymphopenia after photon versus proton radiotherapy. Using immunoSEQ multiplex PCR, the repertoire was profiled, and TCRdb retains in-frame clones only, with some absent. Of some 26,000 clones in the sample, around 85% were seen once. Trimming stripped 4 bases from V and 0 bases from J, with 13 bases between. Germline V CDR1 and CDR2: ENHRY, SYGVKD. CDR3 length: 17 amino acids. The source was peripheral blood, collected from a patient treated with photon-based radiotherapy. The chain employs TRBV10-3 and TRBJ2-6, with D possibly being TRBD2 (5 bases). This receptor was obtained from a middle-aged man with gastric cancer. CDR3 DNA: TGTGCCATCAGTGCTGAACTGCGGGTCTCTGGGGCCAACGTCCTGACTTTC. This codes for CAISAELRVSGANVLTF.